Following are 25 T cell receptor beta chains from one sample sequenced in a study of T cells after yellow fever vaccination. Via MiXCR, TCRdb re-called the 5' RACE reads, giving one row per CDR3 protein. Here the sample spans about 360,000 distinct CDR3 sequences, about 6.2% being singletons. Sequencing was performed on PBMCs, taken 5 days after the yellow fever booster vaccination. The receptors were gathered from a man aged 25 to 40 who received the YFV17D yellow fever vaccine.

This clonotype was counted at least ten times. The chain has TRBV7-9 and TRBJ1-1; D ambiguous. Germline V lookup: CDR1 SEHNR, CDR2 FQNEAQ (reference sequence). V lost 3 bases, J lost 11 bases, and 13 bases lay in between. The CDR3 covers 12 residues. The CDR3 is CASSFGVLWAFF. CDR3 DNA sequence: TGTGCCAGCAGCTTTGGGGTACTTTGGGCTTTCTTT.

This clonotype was recorded many times. The CDR3 spells CASNSGGGNTGELFF. For the CDR3, the DNA is TGTGCCAGCAACTCAGGAGGGGGGAACACCGGGGAGCTGTTTTTT. The V call is TRBV7-2, the J call TRBJ2-2; the D gene could be TRBD1 or TRBD2 (6 bases each). CDR3 length equals 15 residues. Germline V lookup: CDR1 SGHTA, CDR2 FQGNSA. V dropped 7 bases and J dropped 1 base, with 13 bases sitting between them.

The CDR3 sequence is CATSSTGTSTDTQYF. The CDR3 coding sequence is TGTGCCACCAGTTCCACCGGGACAAGCACAGATACGCAGTATTTT. The chain is built from TRBV24-1 and TRBJ2-3; tentatively, D is TRBD1 (6 bases). This CDR3 is built from 15 residues. V lost 6 bases and J 0 bases, leaving 12 bases between the germline ends. Germline V gives CDR1 KGHDR, CDR2 SFDVKD.

V and J are TRBV20-1 and TRBJ2-1, with 13 bases that match TRBD2. This CDR3 has 15 amino acids. Germline assignment: CDR1 DFQATT and CDR2 SNEGSKA (reference sequence). Unmatched junction bases numbered 9, after V lost 6 bases and J lost 7 bases. This chain's CDR3 is CSAIVGLAGRNEQFF. The CDR3 nucleotides read TGCAGTGCCATAGTGGGACTAGCGGGAAGGAATGAGCAGTTCTTC.

On this clonotype: The junction differs from germline at one of its ends, possibly a read error. The chain links TRBV10-3 to TRBJ2-7, with 9 nucleotides matching TRBD2. Germline CDR1 and CDR2: ENHRY and SYGVKD. CDR3 length: 14 amino acids. This CDR3 reads CAIKTSGNTYEPYF. CDR3 nucleotides: TGTGCCATCAAGACTAGCGGAAACACCTACGAGCCGTACTTC.

This clonotype has just a few counts. This rearrangement joins TRBV6-2 or TRBV6-3 to TRBJ2-5, with TRBD2 matching over 8 bases. This CDR3 comprises 15 residues. Trimming removed 4 bases from V and 5 bases from J; junction bases left unmatched: 9. Germline loops: CDR1 MNHEY, CDR2 SVGEGT. In nucleotides, the CDR3 is TGTGCCAGCAGTTCCTGGACTAGCACCGGTGAGACCCAGTACTTC. This gives the protein CASSSWTSTGETQYF.

This clonotype was recorded a few times. The chain is built from TRBV12-3 or TRBV12-4 and TRBJ2-7; D possibly matches TRBD1 or TRBD2 (5 bases each). Trimming removed 2 bases at V and 6 bases at J, with 8 bases between. This CDR3 comprises 12 residues. CDR3 loop: CASSLWGFEQYF. The CDR3 DNA follows: TGTGCCAGCAGTTTATGGGGGTTCGAGCAGTACTTC.

This clonotype has a handful of counts. The gene calls are TRBV11-2 and TRBJ2-7; TRBD2 matches at 8 bases. Germline V gene lookup returns CDR1 SGHAT and CDR2 FQNNGV. The CDR3 extends over 15 amino acids. After removal of 3 bases from V and 2 bases from J, the junction contained 6 bases not matched to a gene. Written as DNA, the CDR3 is TGTGCCAGCAGCTTTACTAGCGGAAGTGCCTACGAGCAGTACTTC. This translates into CASSFTSGSAYEQYF.

This clonotype appeared many times. The V call is TRBV18, the J call TRBJ1-5; D gene ambiguous. Trimming cost V 3 bases and J 5 bases, with 14 bases left between them. This CDR3 has 15 amino acids. The germline V gene has CDR1 KGHSH and CDR2 LQKENI. Here the CDR3 reads CASSPGSGHDQPQHF. CDR3 DNA sequence: TGTGCCAGCTCACCTGGGTCCGGGCACGATCAGCCCCAGCATTTT. Complete variable domain (other parts from reference TRBV18 and TRBJ1-5): NAGVMQNPRHLVRRRGQEARLRCSPMKGHSHVYWYRQLPEEGLKFMVYLQKENIIDESGMPKERFSAEFPKEGPSILRIQQVVRGDSAAYFCASSPGSGHDQPQHFGDGTRLSIL.

This clonotype was counted a few times. This chain connects TRBV6-2 or TRBV6-3 to TRBJ2-1, with D perhaps matching TRBD2 (5 bases). Germline V gene data show CDR1 as MNHEY and CDR2 as SVGEGT. The CDR3 length is 12 residues. V was trimmed by 6 bases and J by 8 bases, leaving 11 bases between them. In DNA, the CDR3 is TGTGCCAGCAGCACCCCGGGGTATGAGCAGTTCTTC. This gives the protein CASSTPGYEQFF.

V gene TRBV7-2 combines with J gene TRBJ2-7, with D unclear. CDR3 length: 18 amino acids. Germline CDR1 reads SGHTA; CDR2 reads FQGNSA. V lost 0 bases and J lost 5, with 23 bases in between. The CDR3 loop reads CASSLAAGMGRRNNEQYF. CDR3 DNA sequence: TGTGCCAGCAGCTTAGCGGCCGGTATGGGTCGTAGGAACAACGAGCAGTACTTC.

A few counts support this clonotype. V gene TRBV19 combines with J gene TRBJ2-4; 7 nucleotides match TRBD2. This CDR3 contains 13 residues. V was clipped by 7 bases and J by 7 bases; unmatched bases: 7. Germline assignment: CDR1 LNHDA and CDR2 SQIVND (reference sequence). The CDR3, as DNA: TGTGCCAGTAACCCCTTGGGGGGGAACATTCAGTACTTC. It is translated as CASNPLGGNIQYF.

The chain's CDR3 is CASSNTGWRADTQYF. CDR3 DNA sequence: TGTGCCAGCAGCAATACAGGGTGGAGGGCAGATACGCAGTATTTT. The chain is built from TRBV6-5 and TRBJ2-3; tentatively, D is TRBD1 or TRBD2 (6 bases each). Germline CDR1 is MNHEY and CDR2 is SVGAGI. V gave up 6 bases and J gave up 4 bases, with 17 bases separating them. The CDR3 is 15 amino acids.

The rearrangement links TRBV6-2 or TRBV6-3 to TRBJ2-7, with 9 bases lining up with TRBD2. The germline V gene encodes CDR1 MNHEY and CDR2 SVGEGT. The V gene end was trimmed by 6 bases and the J gene end by 2 bases; junction bases not matched to a gene: 5. This CDR3 has 14 residues. CDR3 amino acids: CASSGTSQAYEQYF. The CDR3 nucleotides read TGTGCCAGCAGCGGGACTAGCCAAGCCTACGAGCAGTACTTC.

This clonotype was detected a few times. The chain is built from TRBV30 and TRBJ2-7; tentatively, D is TRBD2 (5 bases). The germline V and J ends were trimmed by 1 base and 1 base, with 8 bases remaining between them. Germline V gives CDR1 GTSNPN, CDR2 SVGIG (reference sequence). CDR3 length: 13 residues. CDR3: CAWSGGVSYEQYF. The CDR3 DNA is TGTGCCTGGAGTGGGGGAGTTTCCTACGAGCAGTACTTC.

This clonotype was picked up many times. The V call is TRBV6-2 or TRBV6-3, the J call TRBJ1-1, with D possibly matching TRBD1 (5 bases). Between the trimmed V and J ends, which lost 4 bases and 2 bases, there was a span of 14 bases. From germline, CDR1 is MNHEY and CDR2 SVGEGT. This CDR3 contains 15 residues. In nucleotides, the CDR3 is TGTGCCAGCAGTTTGGGACTCCGAACAAACACTGAAGCTTTCTTT. This codes for CASSLGLRTNTEAFF.

This clonotype has just a few counts. This rearrangement joins TRBV29-1 to TRBJ2-1; D is possibly TRBD1 (6 bases). The CDR3 length is 13 residues. In germline, CDR1 is SQVTM, CDR2 ANQGSEA. V shed 6 bases and J shed 6 bases, with 15 bases lying between them. The CDR3 sequence: CSVDRTATNEQFF. CDR3 DNA sequence: TGCAGCGTCGACCGGACAGCCACCAATGAGCAGTTCTTC.

This clonotype showed up just a few times. The chain employs TRBV20-1 and TRBJ1-4; D possibly corresponds to TRBD1 (5 bases). Germline V gene data show CDR1 as DFQATT and CDR2 as SNEGSKA (reference sequence). V gave up 6 bases and J gave up 5 bases, with 16 bases separating them. The CDR3 contains 14 residues. The CDR3 DNA follows: TGCAGTGCCCGAGGGGACCTGAGGAATGAAAAACTGTTTTTT. This gives the protein CSARGDLRNEKLFF.

This clonotype came up many times. This rearrangement joins TRBV27 to TRBJ1-2, with 9 bases lining up with TRBD1. With V trimmed by 6 bases and J by 3 bases, 5 bases remained unmatched. The CDR3 runs to 14 residues. Germline CDR1 reads MNHEY; CDR2 reads SMNVEV (reference sequence). CDR3 nucleotide sequence: TGTGCCAGCAGGGTGGACAGGGGTGACTATGGCTACACCTTC. Amino acids: CASRVDRGDYGYTF.

Ten or more counts support this clonotype. The V and J genes are TRBV20-1 and TRBJ2-2, with TRBD2 matching 8 bases. Trimming removed 2 bases from V and 2 bases from J; junction bases left unmatched: 1. Germline V gene data show CDR1 as DFQATT and CDR2 as SNEGSKA (reference sequence). This CDR3 contains 14 residues. The CDR3 nucleotides are TGCAGTGCTAGAAGCGGGAGTAACACCGGGGAGCTGTTTTTT. Translation gives CSARSGSNTGELFF.

This clonotype was picked up a small number of times. J is TRBJ2-6 and V is TRBV7-2; weak D call: TRBD2 (5 bases). The V end lost 1 base, the J end lost 2 bases, and 9 bases lay between the germline ends. Looked up from germline, CDR1 is SGHTA and CDR2 is FQGNSA. This CDR3 region has 16 residues. CDR3 sequence: CASSLVATPGANVLTF. Here the CDR3 DNA reads TGTGCCAGCAGCTTAGTAGCGACCCCTGGGGCCAACGTCCTGACTTTC.

This clonotype was counted many times. V gene TRBV29-1 combines with J gene TRBJ2-5; 8 bases line up with TRBD1. J gave up 5 bases and V 4 bases, and 9 bases lay outside the gene matches. This CDR3 contains 14 residues. Germline V lookup: CDR1 SQVTM, CDR2 ANQGSEA. The CDR3 DNA follows: TGCAGCGTTGTGTTGTGGACAGGGATGGAGACCCAGTACTTC. Translation gives CSVVLWTGMETQYF.

This clonotype was recorded a few times. The V and J genes are TRBV6-2 or TRBV6-3 and TRBJ2-7, with 8 bases aligning to TRBD2. This CDR3 is 15 amino acids long. Germline V gene lookup returns CDR1 MNHEY and CDR2 SVGEGT. J lost 7 bases, V lost 2 bases, and 10 bases had no gene match. In nucleotides, the CDR3 is TGTGCCAGCAGTTACGTCGGACCCGCGGGAGGTGAGCAGTACTTC. Amino acids: CASSYVGPAGGEQYF.

The table lists this clonotype with a few counts. The chain employs TRBV5-4 and TRBJ2-5; D is possibly TRBD2 (5 bases). Trimming cost V 0 bases and J 0 bases, with 12 bases left between them. Germline CDR1 is SGHNT and CDR2 is YYREEE (reference sequence). The CDR3 has 16 amino acids. CDR3: CASSLAAGVNQETQYF. The CDR3 DNA reads as TGTGCCAGCAGCTTGGCTGCGGGCGTCAACCAAGAGACCCAGTACTTC.

This clonotype was counted only a few times. The chain carries TRBV20-1 and TRBJ2-2; 8 bases line up with TRBD1. There are 16 residues in the CDR3. Trimming at V came to 0 bases and at J to 7 bases, leaving 10 bases not matched to a gene. CDR1 is DFQATT and CDR2 is SNEGSKA in the germline V gene (reference sequence). CDR3 DNA: TGCAGTGCTAGAGATCGGAGCAGGGGGCGCGGCGGGGAGCTGTTTTTT. Translated: CSARDRSRGRGGELFF.